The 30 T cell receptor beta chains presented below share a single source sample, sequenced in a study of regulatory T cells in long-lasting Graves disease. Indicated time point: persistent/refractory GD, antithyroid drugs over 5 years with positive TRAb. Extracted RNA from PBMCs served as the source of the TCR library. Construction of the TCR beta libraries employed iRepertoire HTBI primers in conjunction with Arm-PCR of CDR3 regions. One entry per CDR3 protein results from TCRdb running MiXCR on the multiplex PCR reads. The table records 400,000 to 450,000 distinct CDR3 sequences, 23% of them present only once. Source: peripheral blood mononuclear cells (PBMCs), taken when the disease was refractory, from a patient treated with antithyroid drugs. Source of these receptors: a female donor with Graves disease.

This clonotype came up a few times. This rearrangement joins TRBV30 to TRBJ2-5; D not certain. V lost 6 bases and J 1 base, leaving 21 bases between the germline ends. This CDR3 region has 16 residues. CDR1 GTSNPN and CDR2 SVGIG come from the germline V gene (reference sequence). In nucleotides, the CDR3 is TGTGCCTGCTCCGGCCATAGCCAAACGAGCCAAGAGACCCAGTACTTC. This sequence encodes CACSGHSQTSQETQYF.

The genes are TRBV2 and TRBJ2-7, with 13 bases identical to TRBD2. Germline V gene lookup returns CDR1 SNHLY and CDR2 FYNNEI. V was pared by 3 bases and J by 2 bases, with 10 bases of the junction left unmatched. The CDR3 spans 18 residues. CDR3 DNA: TGTGCCAGCAGTGATCCCGGACTAGCGGGAGCCCTTACCTACGAGCAGTACTTC. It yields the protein CASSDPGLAGALTYEQYF.

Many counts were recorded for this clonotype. The CDR3 nucleotides read TGTGCCAGCAGTTCGGGCACAGGGATTGAAGAGACCCAGTACTTC. Translated, it gives CASSSGTGIEETQYF. The chain links TRBV28 to TRBJ2-5; D perhaps matches TRBD1 (6 bases). CDR3 length: 15 residues. V was shortened by 4 bases and J by 3 bases, with 15 bases between the two germline ends. Germline CDR1 reads MDHEN; CDR2 reads SYDVKM.

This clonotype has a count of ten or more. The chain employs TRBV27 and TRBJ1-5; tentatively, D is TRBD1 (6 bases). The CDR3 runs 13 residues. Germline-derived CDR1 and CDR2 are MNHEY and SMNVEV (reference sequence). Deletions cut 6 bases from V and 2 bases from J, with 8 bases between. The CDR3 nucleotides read TGTGCCAGCAGATACAGGGGCAATCAGCCCCAGCATTTT. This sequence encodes CASRYRGNQPQHF.

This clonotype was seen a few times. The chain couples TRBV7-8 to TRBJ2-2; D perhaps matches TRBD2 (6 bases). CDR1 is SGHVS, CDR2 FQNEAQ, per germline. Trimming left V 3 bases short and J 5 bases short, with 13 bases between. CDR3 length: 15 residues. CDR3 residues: CASSLEGGWTGELFF. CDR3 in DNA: TGTGCCAGCAGCTTGGAGGGAGGATGGACCGGGGAGCTGTTTTTT.

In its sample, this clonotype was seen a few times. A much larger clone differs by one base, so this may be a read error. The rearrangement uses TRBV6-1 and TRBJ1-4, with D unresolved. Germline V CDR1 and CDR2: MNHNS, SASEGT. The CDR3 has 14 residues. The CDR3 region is CVSSDVTTREKLFF. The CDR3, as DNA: TGTGTCAGCAGTGATGTTACAACGAGAGAAAAACTGTTTTTT.

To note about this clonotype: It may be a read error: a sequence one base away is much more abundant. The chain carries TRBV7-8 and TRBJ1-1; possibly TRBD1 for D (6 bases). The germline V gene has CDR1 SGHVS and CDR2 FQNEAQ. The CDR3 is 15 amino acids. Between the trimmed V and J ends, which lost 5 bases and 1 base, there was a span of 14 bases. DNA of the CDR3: TGTGCCAGCAGCCCAACACCGGACAGGAACACTGAAGCTTTCTTT. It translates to CASSPTPDRNTEAFF. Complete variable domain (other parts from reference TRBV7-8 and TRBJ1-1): GAGVSQSPRYKVAKRGQDVALRCDPISGHVSLFWYQQALGQGPEFLTYFQNEAQLDKSGLPSDRFFAERPEGSVSTLKIQRTQQEDSAVYLCASSPTPDRNTEAFFGQGTRLTVV.

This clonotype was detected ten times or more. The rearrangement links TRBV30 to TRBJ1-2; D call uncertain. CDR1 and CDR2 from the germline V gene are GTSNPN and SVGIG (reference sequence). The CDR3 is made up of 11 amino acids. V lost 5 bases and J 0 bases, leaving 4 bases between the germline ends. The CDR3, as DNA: TGTGCCTGGGGGACTAACTATGGCTACACCTTC. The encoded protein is CAWGTNYGYTF.

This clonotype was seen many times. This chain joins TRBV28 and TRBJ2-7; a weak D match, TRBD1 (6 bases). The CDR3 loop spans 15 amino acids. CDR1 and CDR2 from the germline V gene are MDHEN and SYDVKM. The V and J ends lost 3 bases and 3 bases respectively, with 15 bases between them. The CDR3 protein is CASSFRGGALYEQYF. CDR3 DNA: TGTGCCAGCAGTTTCAGGGGCGGAGCACTCTACGAGCAGTACTTC.

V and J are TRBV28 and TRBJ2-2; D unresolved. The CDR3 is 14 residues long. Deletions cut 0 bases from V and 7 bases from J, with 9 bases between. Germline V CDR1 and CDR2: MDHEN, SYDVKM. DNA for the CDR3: TGTGCCAGCAGTTTATGGGACGTCTTCGGGGAGCTGTTTTTT. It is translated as CASSLWDVFGELFF.

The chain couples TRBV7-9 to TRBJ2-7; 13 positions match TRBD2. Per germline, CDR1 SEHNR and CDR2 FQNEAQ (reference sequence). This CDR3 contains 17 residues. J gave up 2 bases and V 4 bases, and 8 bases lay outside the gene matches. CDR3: CASSSGLAGEPTYEQYF. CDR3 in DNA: TGTGCCAGCAGCTCCGGACTAGCGGGGGAACCAACCTACGAGCAGTACTTC. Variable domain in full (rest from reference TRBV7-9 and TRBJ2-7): DTGVSQNPRHKITKRGQNVTFRCDPISEHNRLYWYRQTLGQGPEFLTYFQNEAQLEKSRLLSDRFSAERPKGSFSTLEIQRTEQGDSAMYLCASSSGLAGEPTYEQYFGPGTRLTVT.

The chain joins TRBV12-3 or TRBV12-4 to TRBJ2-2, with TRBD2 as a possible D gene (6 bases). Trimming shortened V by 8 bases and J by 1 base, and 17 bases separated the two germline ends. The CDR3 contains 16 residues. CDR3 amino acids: CASWSSLGGNTGELFF. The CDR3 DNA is TGTGCCAGCTGGTCCAGCCTGGGGGGGAACACCGGGGAGCTGTTTTTT.

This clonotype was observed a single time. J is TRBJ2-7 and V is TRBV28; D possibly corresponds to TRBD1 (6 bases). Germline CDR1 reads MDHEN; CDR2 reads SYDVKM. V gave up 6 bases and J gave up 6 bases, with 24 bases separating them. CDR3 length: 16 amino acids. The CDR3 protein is CASSFTADSRACEQYF. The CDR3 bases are TGTGCCAGCAGCTTTACGGCGGACAGTCGGGCCTGCGAGCAGTACTTC.

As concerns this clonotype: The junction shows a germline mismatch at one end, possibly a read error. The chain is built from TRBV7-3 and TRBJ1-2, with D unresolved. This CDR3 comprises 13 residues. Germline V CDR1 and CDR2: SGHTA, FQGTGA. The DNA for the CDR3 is TGTGCCGGCAGCTACGGAGGAGGCTATGGCTACACCTTC. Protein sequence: CAGSYGGGYGYTF. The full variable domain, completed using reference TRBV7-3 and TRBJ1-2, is GAGVSQTPSNKVTEKGKYVELRCDPISGHTALYWYRQSLGQGPEFLIYFQGTGAADDSGLPNDRFFAVRPEGSVSTLKIQRTERGDSAVYLCAGSYGGGYGYTFGSGTRLTVV.

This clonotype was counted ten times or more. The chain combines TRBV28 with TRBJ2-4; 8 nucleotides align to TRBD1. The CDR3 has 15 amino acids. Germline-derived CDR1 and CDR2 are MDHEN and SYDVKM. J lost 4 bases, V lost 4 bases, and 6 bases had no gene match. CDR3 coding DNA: TGTGCCAGCAGTTCTCGAACAGGGGGGAAAAACATTCAGTACTTC. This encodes CASSSRTGGKNIQYF.

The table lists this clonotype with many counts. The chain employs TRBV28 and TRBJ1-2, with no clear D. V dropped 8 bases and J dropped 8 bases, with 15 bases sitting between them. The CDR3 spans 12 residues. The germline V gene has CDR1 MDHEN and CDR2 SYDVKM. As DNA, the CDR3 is TGTGCCAGCCAAATTAGTGATGAGGGCTACACCTTC. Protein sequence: CASQISDEGYTF.

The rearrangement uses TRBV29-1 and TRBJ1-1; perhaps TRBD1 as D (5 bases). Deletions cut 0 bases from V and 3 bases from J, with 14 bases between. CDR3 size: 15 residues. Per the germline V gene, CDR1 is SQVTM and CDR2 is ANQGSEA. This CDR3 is CSVEEPGRRYTEAFF. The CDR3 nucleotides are TGCAGCGTTGAAGAACCGGGACGGCGGTACACTGAAGCTTTCTTT.

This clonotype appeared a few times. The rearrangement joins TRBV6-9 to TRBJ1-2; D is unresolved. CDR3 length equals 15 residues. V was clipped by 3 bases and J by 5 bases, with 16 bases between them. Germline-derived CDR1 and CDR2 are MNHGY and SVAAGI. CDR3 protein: CASSYLSNSLYGYTF. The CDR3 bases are TGTGCCAGCAGTTACCTCAGCAATAGTTTGTATGGCTACACCTTC.

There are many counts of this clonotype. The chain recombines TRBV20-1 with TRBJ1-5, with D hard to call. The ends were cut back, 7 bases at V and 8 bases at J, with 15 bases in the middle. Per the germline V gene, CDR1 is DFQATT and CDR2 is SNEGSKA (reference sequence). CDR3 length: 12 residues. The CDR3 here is CSGRVGLKPQHF. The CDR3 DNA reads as TGCAGTGGAAGGGTAGGGCTGAAGCCCCAGCATTTT.

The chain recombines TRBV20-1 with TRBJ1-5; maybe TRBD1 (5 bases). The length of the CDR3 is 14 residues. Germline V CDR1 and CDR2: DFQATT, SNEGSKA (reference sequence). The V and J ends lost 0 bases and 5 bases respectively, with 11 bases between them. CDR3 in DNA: TGCAGTGCTAGAGATTCCAGGGCCGATCAGCCCCAGCATTTT. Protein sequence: CSARDSRADQPQHF.

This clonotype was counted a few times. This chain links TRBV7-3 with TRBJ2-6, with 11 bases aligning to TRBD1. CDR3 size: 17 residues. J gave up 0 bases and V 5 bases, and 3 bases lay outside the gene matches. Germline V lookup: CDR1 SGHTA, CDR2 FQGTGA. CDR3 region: CASSGQGATSGANVLTF. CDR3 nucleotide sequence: TGTGCCAGCAGCGGACAGGGGGCTACCTCTGGGGCCAACGTCCTGACTTTC.

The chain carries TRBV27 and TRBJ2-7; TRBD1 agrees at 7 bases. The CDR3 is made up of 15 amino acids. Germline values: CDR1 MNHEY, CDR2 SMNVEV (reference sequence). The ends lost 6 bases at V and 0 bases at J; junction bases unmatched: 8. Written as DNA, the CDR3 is TGTGCCAGCAGCCTTCTGGGACAGAGCTCCTACGAGCAGTACTTC. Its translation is CASSLLGQSSYEQYF.

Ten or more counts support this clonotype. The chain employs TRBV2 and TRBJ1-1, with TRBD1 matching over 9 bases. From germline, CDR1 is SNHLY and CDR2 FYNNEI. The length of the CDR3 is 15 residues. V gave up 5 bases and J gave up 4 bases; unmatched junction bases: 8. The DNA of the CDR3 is TGTGCCAGCAGTCCCACACAGGGGGCGGCCACTGAAGCTTTCTTT. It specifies CASSPTQGAATEAFF.

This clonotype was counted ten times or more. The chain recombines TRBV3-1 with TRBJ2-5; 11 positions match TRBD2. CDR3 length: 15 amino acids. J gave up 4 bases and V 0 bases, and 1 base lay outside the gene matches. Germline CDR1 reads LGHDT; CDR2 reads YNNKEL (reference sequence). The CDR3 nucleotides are TGTGCCAGCAGCCAAGATGGACTAGCGGGAGAGACCCAGTACTTC. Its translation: CASSQDGLAGETQYF.

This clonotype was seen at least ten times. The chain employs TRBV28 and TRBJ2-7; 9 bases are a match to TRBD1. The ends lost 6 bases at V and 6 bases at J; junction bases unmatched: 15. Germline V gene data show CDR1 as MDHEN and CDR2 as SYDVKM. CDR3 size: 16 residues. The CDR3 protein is CASRKGQGFSASEQYF. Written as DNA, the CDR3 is TGTGCCAGCAGGAAGGGACAGGGATTTTCTGCGAGCGAGCAGTACTTC.

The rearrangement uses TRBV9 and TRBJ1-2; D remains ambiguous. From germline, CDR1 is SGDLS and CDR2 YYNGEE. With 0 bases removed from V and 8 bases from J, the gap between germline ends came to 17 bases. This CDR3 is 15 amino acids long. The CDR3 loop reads CASSVVPSPSGGYTF. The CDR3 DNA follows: TGTGCCAGCAGCGTAGTTCCCAGTCCTTCGGGAGGCTACACCTTC.

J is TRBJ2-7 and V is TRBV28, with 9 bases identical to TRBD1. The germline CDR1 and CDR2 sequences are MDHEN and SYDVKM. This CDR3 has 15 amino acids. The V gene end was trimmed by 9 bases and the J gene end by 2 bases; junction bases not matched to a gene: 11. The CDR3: CASKTGTGLTYEQYF. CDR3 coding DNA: TGTGCCAGTAAAACCGGGACAGGGTTAACCTACGAGCAGTACTTC. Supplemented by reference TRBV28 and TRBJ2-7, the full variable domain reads DVKVTQSSRYLVKRTGEKVFLECVQDMDHENMFWYRQDPGLGLRLIYFSYDVKMKEKGDIPEGYSVSREKKERFSLILESASTNQTSMYLCASKTGTGLTYEQYFGPGTRLTVT.

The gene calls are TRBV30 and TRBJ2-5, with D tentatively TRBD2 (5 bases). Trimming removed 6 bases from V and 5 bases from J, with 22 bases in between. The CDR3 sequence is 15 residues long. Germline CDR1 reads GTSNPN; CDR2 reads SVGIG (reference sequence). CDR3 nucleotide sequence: TGTGCCTGCACATATACCGGAGGAGCTTGGGAGACCCAGTACTTC. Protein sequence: CACTYTGGAWETQYF. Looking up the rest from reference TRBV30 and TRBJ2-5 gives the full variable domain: SQTIHQWPATLVQPVGSPLSLECTVEGTSNPNLYWYRQAAGRGLQLLFYSVGIGQISSEVPQNLSASRPQDRQFILSSKKLLLSDSGFYLCACTYTGGAWETQYFGPGTRLLVL.

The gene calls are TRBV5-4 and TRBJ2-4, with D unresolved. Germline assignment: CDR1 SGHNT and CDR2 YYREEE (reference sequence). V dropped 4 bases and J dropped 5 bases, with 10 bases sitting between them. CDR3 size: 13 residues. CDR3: CASSARLENIQYF. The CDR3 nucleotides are TGTGCCAGCAGCGCCCGACTGGAAAACATTCAGTACTTC.

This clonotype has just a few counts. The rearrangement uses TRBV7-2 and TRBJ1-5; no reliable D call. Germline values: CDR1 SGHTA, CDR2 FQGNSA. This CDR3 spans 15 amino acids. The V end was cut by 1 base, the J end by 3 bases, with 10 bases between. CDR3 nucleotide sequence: TGTGCCAGCAGCTTAGTTGAAGGGCCCAATCAGCCCCAGCATTTT. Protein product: CASSLVEGPNQPQHF.